This T cell receptor (beta chain) originates from a study of T-cell reconstitution after alpha-beta-depleted transplantation in children. Notes on the study in general: When one year had passed after transplant, most T-cell counts and diversity came from newly produced T cells. Where alpha-beta T cells came from about two months after transplant was reportedly several hundred expanded graft clones.

Concerning this clonotype: Its antigen remains unknown.

The CDR3 runs 14 residues. With V trimmed by 6 bases and J by 5 bases, 10 bases remained unmatched. Germline CDR1 reads DFQATT; CDR2 reads SNEGSKA (reference sequence). Unique molecular identifiers were incorporated into the prepared TCRbeta library. TCRdb reprocessed the PCR reads via MiXCR and lists one record per CDR3 protein. Of 330,000 or so distinct CDR3 sequences listed, 7.5% to 9% are singletons. This chain connects TRBV20-1 to TRBJ2-5; 9 bases line up with TRBD2. This specimen was peripheral blood, taken 360 days after TCRalphabeta/CD19-depleted stem cell transplant. This receptor was taken from a female patient aged 2-10 years who had a stem cell transplant for Fanconi anemia, so the T cells may come from the graft donor. The CDR3 loop reads CSASVAGAGETQYF. The CDR3, as DNA: TGCAGTGCCAGTGTAGCGGGGGCAGGGGAGACCCAGTACTTC.